This T cell receptor beta chain is from a study of cytomegalovirus exposure and HLA in healthy donors. V shed 9 bases, J shed 4 bases, and the junction held 10 bases outside the gene matches. The germline V gene has CDR1 LNHDA and CDR2 SQIVND (reference sequence). There are 14 residues in the CDR3. This clone was picked up one time. PCR used 60 Vbeta primers and 13 Jbeta primers. Repertoires were generated with immunoSEQ multiplex PCR, while TCRdb's copy carries only in-frame clones and drops some. The repertoire holds 45,000 to 65,000 clones, with approximately 75% as singletons. The rearrangement uses TRBV19 and TRBJ2-7, with TRBD1 matching over 9 bases. Sequencing used PBMCs. The receptor's source is a woman aged 40 to 50 in good health and CMV-seropositive. This CDR3 reads CASKATGGGYEQYF. CDR3 coding DNA: TGTGCCAGCAAGGCGACAGGGGGTGGTTACGAGCAGTACTTC.